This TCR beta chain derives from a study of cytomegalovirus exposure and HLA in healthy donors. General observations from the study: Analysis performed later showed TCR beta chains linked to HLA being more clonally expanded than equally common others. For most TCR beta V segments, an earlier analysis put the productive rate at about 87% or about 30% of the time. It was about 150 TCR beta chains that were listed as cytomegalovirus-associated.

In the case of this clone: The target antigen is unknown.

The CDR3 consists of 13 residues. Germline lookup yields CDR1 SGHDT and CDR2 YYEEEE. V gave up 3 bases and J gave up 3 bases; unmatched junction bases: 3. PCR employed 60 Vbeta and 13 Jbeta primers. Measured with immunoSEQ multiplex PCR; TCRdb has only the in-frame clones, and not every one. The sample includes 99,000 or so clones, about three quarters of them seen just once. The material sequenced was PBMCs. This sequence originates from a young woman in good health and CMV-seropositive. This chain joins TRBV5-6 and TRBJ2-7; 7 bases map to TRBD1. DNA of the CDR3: TGTGCCAGCAGCTCCGGGACAGACTACGAGCAGTACTTC. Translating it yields CASSSGTDYEQYF.